The 13 T cell receptor beta chains presented below share a single source sample, sequenced in a study of blood T cell repertoires in COVID-19. The repertoire was sequenced with immunoSEQ multiplex PCR; TCRdb's copy has only in-frame clones and lacks some. The sample contains approximately 260,000 clones, roughly 87% of which appear only once. Sequencing was carried out using peripheral blood. Receptors originate from a man in his fifties or sixties who had recovered from COVID-19.

The CDR3 coding sequence is TGTGCCAGCAGCCAAGGAGGCCACGAGCAGTACTTC. Amino acid sequence: CASSQGGHEQYF. The rearrangement links TRBV3-1 (or the pseudogene TRBV3-2) to TRBJ2-7, with D unresolved. Per germline, CDR1 LGHDT and CDR2 YNNKEL (reference sequence). Deletions cut 1 base from V and 5 bases from J, with 6 bases between. This CDR3 has 12 amino acids.

This chain connects TRBV3-1 (or the pseudogene TRBV3-2) to TRBJ2-1; 9 bases align to TRBD2. The V segment lost 4 bases and the J segment 8 bases; nucleotides outside the gene matches: 6. The CDR3 is made up of 14 amino acids. Germline V CDR1 and CDR2: LGHDT, YNNKEL (reference sequence). This CDR3 reads CASSRSGTSYEQFF. DNA for the CDR3: TGTGCCAGCAGCCGAAGCGGGACTAGCTATGAGCAGTTCTTC.

The chain employs TRBV6-5 and TRBJ1-2; D might be TRBD1 (6 bases). Germline assignment: CDR1 MNHEY and CDR2 SVGAGI. V lost 6 bases and J lost 4, with 12 bases in between. CDR3 size: 13 residues. The CDR3 protein is CASSLRGTYGYTF. The CDR3 DNA is TGTGCCAGCAGCCTAAGGGGGACCTATGGCTACACCTTC.

The chain has TRBV5-1 and TRBJ2-5, with unresolved D. Trimming shortened V by 4 bases and J by 1 base, and 20 bases separated the two germline ends. CDR1 and CDR2 (germline): SGHRS, YFSETQ. The CDR3 has 17 amino acids. The CDR3 DNA reads as TGCGCCAGCAGCCGAGGAGCAGCGCTACATTTCCAAGAGACCCAGTACTTC. This translates into CASSRGAALHFQETQYF.

The chain combines TRBV5-1 with TRBJ2-7; 11 bases are shared with TRBD2. Germline assignment: CDR1 SGHRS and CDR2 YFSETQ. The CDR3 is made up of 15 amino acids. V dropped 5 bases and J dropped 7; count of bases not matched to a gene: 11. The CDR3 protein is CASSQSPGLADEQYF. DNA of the CDR3: TGCGCCAGCAGTCAATCTCCGGGACTAGCGGATGAGCAGTACTTC.

The chain links TRBV7-9 to TRBJ2-1; tentative D call: TRBD1 (6 bases). This CDR3 has 13 amino acids. Trimming took 0 bases from V and 12 from J, leaving 12 bases between them. Germline assignment: CDR1 SEHNR and CDR2 FQNEAQ (reference sequence). The CDR3 loop reads CASSLAFRDTQFF. The CDR3 DNA sequence: TGTGCCAGCAGCTTAGCTTTCCGGGACACGCAGTTCTTC.

The chain employs TRBV7-6 and TRBJ2-5; no clear D. From germline, CDR1 is SGHVS and CDR2 FNYEAQ. The ends were cut back, 4 bases at V and 2 bases at J, with 17 bases in the middle. The CDR3 runs to 16 residues. CDR3 residues: CASSSQSSFFQETQYF. The CDR3 region has the DNA TGTGCCAGCAGCTCCCAAAGTAGTTTTTTTCAAGAGACCCAGTACTTC.

V usage is TRBV4-1 and J usage is TRBJ2-7; 7 nucleotides agree with TRBD2. V lost 0 bases and J lost 2; bases outside the gene matches: 13. This CDR3 has 18 residues. Germline V CDR1 and CDR2: MGHRA, YSYEKL. The CDR3 here is CASSQDLPPLAATYEQYF. CDR3 nucleotides: TGCGCCAGCAGCCAAGATCTTCCCCCCCTAGCGGCTACCTACGAGCAGTACTTC.

The chain recombines TRBV5-6 with TRBJ1-2; D is uncertain. The CDR3 consists of 12 residues. The V end lost 0 bases, the J end lost 5 bases, and 5 bases lay between the germline ends. CDR1 SGHDT and CDR2 YYEEEE come from the germline V gene. The CDR3 nucleotides are TGTGCCAGCAGCTTGGGCAGTTATGGCTACACCTTC. Its translation: CASSLGSYGYTF.

The chain couples TRBV5-1 to TRBJ2-2; possible D gene TRBD2, 5 bases. This CDR3 is built from 14 residues. V lost 2 bases and J 6 bases, leaving 11 bases between the germline ends. Germline V gives CDR1 SGHRS, CDR2 YFSETQ. The CDR3 region has the DNA TGCGCCAGCAGCTTAGACGGGCGGGCCGGGGAGCTGTTTTTT. Translation gives CASSLDGRAGELFF.

CDR3 nucleotides: TGCGCCAGCAGTGAGTGGGGGACAGGCAATCAGCCCCAGCATTTT. Translated, it gives CASSEWGTGNQPQHF. V usage is TRBV10-2 and J usage is TRBJ1-5, with 7 bases aligning to TRBD1. CDR1 and CDR2 (germline): WSHSY, SAAADI. V lost 1 base to trimming and J lost 2 bases; unmatched junction nucleotides: 2. This CDR3 comprises 15 residues.

The rearrangement uses TRBV6-1 and TRBJ2-2, with 7 bases identical to TRBD1. CDR1 is MNHNS, CDR2 SASEGT, per germline. V trimming: 0 bases; J trimming: 3 bases; junction bases outside the gene matches: 4. The length of the CDR3 is 16 residues. As DNA, the CDR3 is TGTGCCAGCAGTGAAGCATGGACAGGACACACCGGGGAGCTGTTTTTT. This sequence encodes CASSEAWTGHTGELFF.

V is TRBV5-1 and J is TRBJ2-7; 12 bases are shared with TRBD2. Germline V gene data show CDR1 as SGHRS and CDR2 as YFSETQ. The CDR3 has 16 amino acids. V lost 0 bases and J lost 4; bases outside the gene matches: 5. The CDR3 region is CASSLEASGGVYEQYF. For the CDR3, the DNA is TGCGCCAGCAGCTTGGAGGCTAGCGGGGGGGTATACGAGCAGTACTTC.